These 29 T cell receptor beta chains share one sample of origin, sequenced in a study of blood T cell repertoires in COVID-19. Clones were read by immunoSEQ multiplex PCR, and TCRdb kept only the in-frame ones, dropping some. Of hundreds of thousands of clones in the sample, approximately 87% are singletons; the top ten hold about 10%. Material: PBMCs or T cells enriched from blood (not recorded which). The origin of the receptors is a woman aged 45-60 years who had recovered from COVID-19.

V gene TRBV7-9 combines with J gene TRBJ2-7, with 15 nucleotides matching TRBD2. After removal of 1 base from V and 7 bases from J, the junction contained 2 bases not matched to a gene. The CDR3 is 15 amino acids. CDR1 is SEHNR and CDR2 is FQNEAQ in the germline V gene (reference sequence). CDR3 protein: CASSLDGTSGGEQYF. The CDR3 DNA follows: TGTGCCAGCAGCTTAGACGGGACTAGCGGGGGGGAGCAGTACTTC.

The chain carries TRBV12-3 or TRBV12-4 and TRBJ1-3; TRBD1 agrees at 8 bases. The V segment lost 6 bases and the J segment 7 bases; nucleotides outside the gene matches: 5. The CDR3 runs 13 residues. DNA for the CDR3: TGTGCCAGCAGAATGGACAGGGTGAACACCATATATTTT. Encoded protein: CASRMDRVNTIYF.

The J gene is TRBJ2-7, the V gene TRBV18, with 7 positions matching TRBD1. Looked up from germline, CDR1 is KGHSH and CDR2 is LQKENI. Germline trimming cut 2 bases from V and 3 bases from J; bases unmatched to any gene: 4. This CDR3 is built from 14 residues. CDR3 DNA: TGTGCCAGCTCACCAATCGGACAGGTCTACGAGCAGTACTTC. Translating gives CASSPIGQVYEQYF.

This rearrangement joins TRBV10-3 to TRBJ1-6; maybe TRBD1 (5 bases). Trimming took 3 bases from V and 12 from J, leaving 9 bases between them. There are 12 residues in the CDR3. Germline CDR1 ENHRY, CDR2 SYGVKD. The CDR3 nucleotides read TGTGCCATCAGTGAAGACAGAAAACCCCTCCACTTT. Translating it yields CAISEDRKPLHF.

The gene calls are TRBV5-6 and TRBJ2-3; 8 nucleotides agree with TRBD2. The CDR3 is made up of 15 amino acids. V was pared by 3 bases and J by 8 bases, with 11 bases of the junction left unmatched. Germline lookup yields CDR1 SGHDT and CDR2 YYEEEE. CDR3 protein: CASSSPGLGESTQYF. DNA of the CDR3: TGTGCCAGCAGCTCCCCGGGACTAGGGGAATCTACGCAGTATTTT. Complete variable domain (other parts from reference TRBV5-6 and TRBJ2-3): DAGVTQSPTHLIKTRGQQVTLRCSPKSGHDTVSWYQQALGQGPQFIFQYYEEEERQRGNFPDRFSGHQFPNYSSELNVNALLLGDSALYLCASSSPGLGESTQYFGPGTRLTVL.

The CDR3 sequence is CASSHQRGTGTGELFF. CDR3 DNA: TGTGCCAGCAGCCACCAGCGGGGGACGGGGACCGGGGAGCTGTTTTTT. The chain links TRBV3-1 (or the pseudogene TRBV3-2) to TRBJ2-2; the match to TRBD2 covers 8 bases. Germline V CDR1 and CDR2: LGHDT, YNNKEL (reference sequence). The CDR3 extends over 16 amino acids. J was trimmed by 5 bases and V by 3 bases; bases with no gene match: 8.

This rearrangement joins TRBV18 to TRBJ1-5; TRBD1 matches at 7 bases. The CDR3 totals 15 residues. Per germline, CDR1 KGHSH and CDR2 LQKENI. J lost 0 bases, V lost 4 bases, and 3 bases had no gene match. CDR3 amino acids: CASSRDSYSNQPQHF. The CDR3, as DNA: TGTGCCAGCTCACGGGACAGCTATAGCAATCAGCCCCAGCATTTT.

Only one count was recorded for this clone. V usage is TRBV6-5 and J usage is TRBJ2-2; D is perhaps TRBD1 (6 bases). This CDR3 comprises 15 residues. CDR1 and CDR2 from the germline V gene are MNHEY and SVGAGI. V was pared by 6 bases and J by 3 bases, with 14 bases between. The CDR3 region is CASRNPGVDTGELFF. In DNA form, the CDR3 reads TGTGCCAGCAGAAACCCAGGGGTGGACACCGGGGAGCTGTTTTTT.

V is TRBV6-5 and J is TRBJ2-6; D may be TRBD2 (5 bases). The CDR3 totals 14 residues. Per germline, CDR1 MNHEY and CDR2 SVGAGI. Trimming cost V 6 bases and J 1 base, with 7 bases left between them. CDR3 sequence: CASRRESGANVLTF. CDR3 sequence (DNA): TGTGCCAGCAGACGGGAATCTGGGGCCAACGTCCTGACTTTC.

Points on this clone: Mismatch with germline at one junction end may stem from a read error. Other DNA sequences in this sample translate to the same CDR3. The chain links TRBV5-1 to TRBJ1-5; D remains ambiguous. Germline V lookup: CDR1 SGHRS, CDR2 YFSETQ. The CDR3 length is 15 residues. CDR3 nucleotide sequence: TGCGCCAGCAGTTTGGACGGGTATAGCAATCAGCCCCAGCATTTT. This sequence encodes CASSLDGYSNQPQHF.

The chain employs TRBV19 and TRBJ1-3; 7 bases are shared with TRBD1. Germline lookup yields CDR1 LNHDA and CDR2 SQIVND (reference sequence). After removal of 10 bases from V and 0 bases from J, the junction contained 9 bases not matched to a gene. This CDR3 has 15 amino acids. CDR3 sequence: CATTGSAPSGNTIYF. The CDR3 coding sequence is TGTGCCACGACAGGGTCCGCTCCCTCTGGAAACACCATATATTTT.

V gene TRBV2 combines with J gene TRBJ1-2, with a tentative D call TRBD1 (5 bases). Looked up from germline, CDR1 is SNHLY and CDR2 is FYNNEI. The CDR3 is 12 residues long. V lost 7 bases to trimming and J lost 7 bases, with 13 bases between them. CDR3 nucleotides: TGTGCCAGCACCTACGGGGACTCTGGCTACACCTTC. Residues: CASTYGDSGYTF.

This chain connects TRBV28 to TRBJ2-7; TRBD1 aligns across 9 bases. The CDR3 runs to 15 residues. The ends lost 2 bases at V and 6 bases at J; junction bases unmatched: 8. Germline V lookup: CDR1 MDHEN, CDR2 SYDVKM. CDR3 in DNA: TGTGCCAGCAGTTTAATGGGACAGGGAAGGAGCGAGCAGTACTTC. It encodes CASSLMGQGRSEQYF. Complete variable domain (other parts from reference TRBV28 and TRBJ2-7): DVKVTQSSRYLVKRTGEKVFLECVQDMDHENMFWYRQDPGLGLRLIYFSYDVKMKEKGDIPEGYSVSREKKERFSLILESASTNQTSMYLCASSLMGQGRSEQYFGPGTRLTVT.

CDR3 residues: CASSLGQGEGYTF. In DNA form, the CDR3 reads TGCGCCAGCAGCTTGGGTCAGGGGGAAGGCTACACCTTC. The V call is TRBV5-1, the J call TRBJ1-2; the match to TRBD1 covers 7 bases. Germline V gene data show CDR1 as SGHRS and CDR2 as YFSETQ. V dropped 0 bases and J dropped 8; count of bases not matched to a gene: 4. The CDR3 runs 13 residues.

The rearrangement joins TRBV27 to TRBJ1-6, with TRBD1 identical over 8 bases. CDR1 and CDR2 from the germline V gene are MNHEY and SMNVEV (reference sequence). The CDR3 is 13 residues long. V gave up 7 bases and J gave up 10 bases; unmatched junction bases: 6. In nucleotides, the CDR3 is TGTGCCAGCAAGATACAGGGGGACTCACCCCTCCACTTT. Translated, it gives CASKIQGDSPLHF.

The chain combines TRBV30 with TRBJ1-3; D remains unclear. This CDR3 region has 14 residues. Trimming removed 8 bases at V and 4 bases at J, with 18 bases between. Germline V CDR1 and CDR2: GTSNPN, SVGIG (reference sequence). The CDR3 DNA is TGTGCCCGTAAACTTCCGGGGTTCGGAAACACCATATATTTT. It yields the protein CARKLPGFGNTIYF.

In this sample, this clone turned up once. The CDR3 sequence: CASSQVPGDDSPLHF. The CDR3 DNA is TGCGCCAGCAGCCAAGTCCCGGGGGATGATTCACCCCTCCACTTT. The genes are TRBV4-1 and TRBJ1-6; D might be TRBD1 (5 bases). Per the germline V gene, CDR1 is MGHRA and CDR2 is YSYEKL. This CDR3 comprises 15 residues. The V and J ends lost 1 base and 8 bases respectively, with 12 bases between them.

The rearrangement uses TRBV2 and TRBJ1-1; D not resolved. CDR3 length equals 12 residues. The V end was cut by 10 bases, the J end by 5 bases, with 14 bases between. The germline V gene encodes CDR1 SNHLY and CDR2 FYNNEI. The CDR3 loop reads CATKATGTEAFF. The CDR3 region has the DNA TGTGCCACCAAAGCCACGGGGACTGAAGCTTTCTTT.

The V call is TRBV7-9, the J call TRBJ1-5; TRBD1 matches 8 bases. This CDR3 is built from 15 residues. Germline lookup yields CDR1 SEHNR and CDR2 FQNEAQ (reference sequence). Trimming at V came to 4 bases and at J to 5 bases, leaving 7 bases not matched to a gene. The CDR3 spells CASSSGQGGYQPQHF. The CDR3 DNA follows: TGTGCCAGCAGCTCCGGACAGGGAGGCTATCAGCCCCAGCATTTT.

The rearrangement links TRBV5-4 to TRBJ2-2; 9 positions agree with TRBD1. This CDR3 has 16 residues. V lost 4 bases, J lost 3 bases, and 7 bases stayed unmatched. Germline CDR1 SGHNT, CDR2 YYREEE (reference sequence). CDR3 in amino acids: CASSPGQGWDTGELFF. The CDR3 region has the DNA TGTGCCAGCAGCCCGGGACAGGGCTGGGACACCGGGGAGCTGTTTTTT.

The chain uses TRBV6-5 and TRBJ1-2; 8 nucleotides agree with TRBD1. There are 16 residues in the CDR3. With 4 bases clipped from V and 2 bases from J, the junction kept 9 bases outside the gene matches. Per germline, CDR1 MNHEY and CDR2 SVGAGI. The CDR3 is CASSSSGTGRNYGYTF. In DNA form, the CDR3 reads TGTGCCAGCAGTTCCTCCGGGACAGGAAGGAACTATGGCTACACCTTC.

The rearrangement joins TRBV19 to TRBJ2-1; 7 bases agree with TRBD1. V lost 8 bases to trimming and J lost 1 base; unmatched junction nucleotides: 8. The CDR3 covers 15 residues. The germline CDR1 and CDR2 sequences are LNHDA and SQIVND (reference sequence). The CDR3 spells CASRRGGASYNEQFF. Here the CDR3 DNA reads TGTGCCAGTCGTAGAGGGGGCGCTTCCTACAATGAGCAGTTCTTC.

The sample holds a few counts of this clone. This chain joins TRBV6-5 and TRBJ2-7; D is undetermined. The CDR3 sequence is 13 residues long. Trimming pared 9 bases from V and 2 bases from J, leaving 14 bases between. The germline V gene encodes CDR1 MNHEY and CDR2 SVGAGI. Written as DNA, the CDR3 is TGTGCCAGTTCCGCGTCAATCACCTACGAGCAGTACTTC. Translation: CASSASITYEQYF.

The rearrangement uses TRBV7-3 and TRBJ2-3; D gene ambiguous. The V end lost 5 bases, the J end lost 4 bases, and 13 bases lay between the germline ends. There are 14 residues in the CDR3. CDR1 is SGHTA, CDR2 FQGTGA, per germline. CDR3 amino acids: CASSRVGGADTQYF. The CDR3 bases are TGTGCCAGCAGCCGTGTTGGCGGCGCAGATACGCAGTATTTT.

The gene calls are TRBV5-1 and TRBJ1-1; no clear D gene. Trimming removed 0 bases from V and 0 bases from J, with 9 bases in between. Germline V lookup: CDR1 SGHRS, CDR2 YFSETQ. The CDR3 has 15 residues. The CDR3 bases are TGCGCCAGCAGCTTGGCCAACAGCTTGAACACTGAAGCTTTCTTT. This encodes CASSLANSLNTEAFF. Supplemented by reference TRBV5-1 and TRBJ1-1, the full variable domain reads KAGVTQTPRYLIKTRGQQVTLSCSPISGHRSVSWYQQTPGQGLQFLFEYFSETQRNKGNFPGRFSGRQFSNSRSEMNVSTLELGDSALYLCASSLANSLNTEAFFGQGTRLTVV.

This chain connects TRBV20-1 to TRBJ2-7; D gene ambiguous. V was shortened by 3 bases and J by 2 bases, with 8 bases between the two germline ends. The length of the CDR3 is 12 residues. CDR1 and CDR2 (germline): DFQATT, SNEGSKA (reference sequence). The CDR3 is CSASGQTYEQYF. CDR3 DNA: TGCAGTGCTAGTGGCCAGACCTACGAGCAGTACTTC.

The V call is TRBV3-1 (or the pseudogene TRBV3-2), the J call TRBJ2-5; D is possibly TRBD2 (6 bases). Trimming left V 1 base short and J 4 bases short, with 10 bases between. The germline V gene encodes CDR1 LGHDT and CDR2 YNNKEL (reference sequence). The CDR3 covers 14 residues. The DNA of the CDR3 is TGTGCCAGCAGCCAAGGCGGGGCTGGAGAGACCCAGTACTTC. Its translation: CASSQGGAGETQYF.

The CDR3 here is CATSDIRGGLNTQYF. CDR3 nucleotide sequence: TGTGCCACCAGTGACATCAGGGGAGGGTTAAATACGCAGTATTTT. The chain links TRBV24-1 to TRBJ2-3, with D possibly matching TRBD2 (7 bases). V lost 4 bases and J 7 bases, leaving 17 bases between the germline ends. The CDR3 is made up of 15 amino acids. Germline CDR1 is KGHDR and CDR2 is SFDVKD.

CDR3 residues: CASSLTFLSGNTIYF. CDR3 sequence (DNA): TGCGCCAGCAGCCTGACATTCCTCTCTGGAAACACCATATATTTT. The chain carries TRBV5-1 and TRBJ1-3; D unresolved. CDR3 length: 15 amino acids. The ends were cut back, 4 bases at V and 0 bases at J, with 11 bases in the middle. Germline V gives CDR1 SGHRS, CDR2 YFSETQ.